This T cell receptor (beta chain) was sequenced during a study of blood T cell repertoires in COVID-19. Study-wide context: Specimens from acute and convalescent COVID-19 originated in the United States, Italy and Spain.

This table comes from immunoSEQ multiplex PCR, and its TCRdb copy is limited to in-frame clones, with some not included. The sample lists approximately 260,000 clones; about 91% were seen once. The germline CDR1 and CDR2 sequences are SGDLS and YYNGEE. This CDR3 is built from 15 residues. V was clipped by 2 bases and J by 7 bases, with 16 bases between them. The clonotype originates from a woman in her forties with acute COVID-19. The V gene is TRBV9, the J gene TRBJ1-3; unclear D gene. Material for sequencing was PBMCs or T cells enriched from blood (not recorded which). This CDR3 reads CASSVQTGLGNTIYF. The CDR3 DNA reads TGTGCCAGCAGCGTTCAGACTGGTCTTGGGAACACCATATATTTT.